These 8 T cell receptor beta chains were sequenced from one sample in a study of radiotherapy plus CTLA-4 blockade in lung cancer (dated by TCRdb to 2016 to 2019). The library relied on the immunoSEQ multiplex PCR assay. In TCRdb, the immuneACCESS table is reduced to in-frame sequences with V and J assigned. These tables do not hold every clone; where another copy was compared, an unresolved V gene accounts for under half, and the others remain unexplained. The sample yields over 85,000 clones; 82% were counted once. The ten largest make up roughly 26% of the sample. Sequences were derived from peripheral blood, sampled from a patient treated with radiotherapy plus ipilimumab. The source is a human donor with non-small cell lung cancer that progressed on radiotherapy plus ipilimumab.

The chain is built from TRBV6-6 and TRBJ2-7; D is perhaps TRBD2 (6 bases). Deletions cut 2 bases from V and 0 bases from J, with 8 bases between. Germline CDR1 MNHNY, CDR2 SVGAGI (reference sequence). The CDR3 consists of 14 residues. The CDR3: CASSYAGSSYEQYV. CDR3 nucleotide sequence: TGTGCCAGCAGTTACGCGGGAAGCTCCTACGAGCAGTACGTC.

V and J are TRBV9 and TRBJ2-3, with TRBD2 matching over 7 bases. There are 17 residues in the CDR3. Germline trimming cut 0 bases from V and 0 bases from J; bases unmatched to any gene: 7. Germline CDR1 SGDLS, CDR2 YYNGEE. The CDR3 DNA follows: TGTGCCAGCAGCGTAGGGGCGTGGGGGGGGAGCACAGATACGCAGTATTTT. It is translated as CASSVGAWGGSTDTQYF.

Regarding this clone: This same CDR3 is encoded by further DNA sequences in the sample. The chain joins TRBV5-1 to TRBJ2-3; D gene unclear. CDR3 size: 14 residues. V lost 0 bases and J 4 bases, leaving 9 bases between the germline ends. Germline V gene lookup returns CDR1 SGHRS and CDR2 YFSETQ. The CDR3 protein is CASSLEGNSDTQYF. Written as DNA, the CDR3 is TGCGCCAGCAGCTTGGAAGGGAACTCAGATACGCAGTATTTT.

This chain connects TRBV27 to TRBJ2-1; D is unclear. Trimming removed 3 bases at V and 5 bases at J, with 11 bases between. This CDR3 region has 14 residues. The V gene's germline CDR1 is MNHEY and CDR2 SMNVEV (reference sequence). In DNA form, the CDR3 reads TGTGCCAGCAGTTTCGAGTTGGGTAACAATGAGCAGTTCTTC. Its translation: CASSFELGNNEQFF.

The chain joins TRBV29-1 to TRBJ2-7; TRBD2 matches at 11 bases. CDR1 is SQVTM, CDR2 ANQGSEA, per germline. The V and J ends lost 4 bases and 0 bases, in that order; junction bases with no gene match: 5. This CDR3 comprises 15 residues. In DNA, the CDR3 is TGCAGCGTTGGGGGGACTAGCGGACACTCCTACGAGCAGTACTTC. Translation: CSVGGTSGHSYEQYF.

This clone was detected only once. The genes are TRBV5-6 and TRBJ2-2, with 11 positions matching TRBD1. CDR1 and CDR2 from the germline V gene are SGHDT and YYEEEE. The CDR3 totals 16 residues. The V gene end was trimmed by 1 base and the J gene end by 3 bases; junction bases not matched to a gene: 2. The CDR3 protein is CASSLRDRGYTGELFF. CDR3 nucleotides: TGTGCCAGCAGCTTGAGGGACAGGGGGTACACCGGGGAGCTGTTTTTT.

J is TRBJ2-3 and V is TRBV7-2, with D perhaps given as TRBD1 or TRBD2 (5 bases each). Trimming took 0 bases from V and 0 from J, leaving 16 bases between them. The CDR3 extends over 18 amino acids. Germline CDR1 reads SGHTA; CDR2 reads FQGNSA. CDR3 nucleotides: TGTGCCAGCAGCTTAGCCCGCTTGGGACCAACTAGCACAGATACGCAGTATTTT. It encodes CASSLARLGPTSTDTQYF.

The genes are TRBV28 and TRBJ2-1; D not certain. The V end lost 11 bases, the J end lost 0 bases, and 8 bases lay between the germline ends. Looked up from germline, CDR1 is MDHEN and CDR2 is SYDVKM. The CDR3 length is 12 residues. The CDR3 sequence: CAWGNSYNEQFF. Here the CDR3 DNA reads TGTGCCTGGGGAAACTCCTACAATGAGCAGTTCTTC.